This is a list of T cell receptor beta chains from one sample in a study of T cells in Graves' hyperthyroidism and ophthalmopathy. TCRdb re-analysed the multiplex PCR reads in MiXCR, keeping a single row per CDR3 protein. The data hold approximately 200,000 distinct CDR3 sequences, with about 18% observed a single time. The sequenced material came from blood. The receptors were gathered from a middle-aged man with Graves' hyperthyroidism. Both conserved end residues are part of each CDR3. The D gene is left open where the match is weak. Only some rows state a clone size, as once, few, many or a class for expanded clones.

d_call j_call v_call clone_size cdr3_aa cdr3_nt
TRBD1 TRBJ2-7 TRBV6-1 many CASSEGIPGTGGSYEQYF TGTGCCAGCAGTGAAGGGATCCCCGGGACAGGGGGTTCCTACGAGCAGTACTTC
TRBD1 TRBJ2-5 TRBV20-1 many CSASRTGYQETQYF TGCAGTGCTAGTAGGACAGGGTACCAAGAGACCCAGTACTTC
TRBD1 TRBJ2-1 TRBV9 many CASSVADRVHEQFF TGTGCCAGCAGCGTAGCAGACAGGGTCCATGAGCAGTTCTTC
TRBD2 TRBJ2-5 TRBV6-2/TRBV6-3 many CASSGTSGGLQETQYF TGTGCCAGCAGTGGGACTAGCGGGGGCCTCCAAGAGACCCAGTACTTC
TRBD1 TRBJ1-2 TRBV6-5 few CASKRQGLGYGYTF TGTGCCAGCAAACGACAGGGGCTTGGCTATGGCTACACCTTC
TRBD1 TRBJ1-2 TRBV20-1 many CSTLQTGGRGYTF TGCAGTACCCTTCAAACAGGGGGCAGAGGCTACACCTTC
- TRBJ2-1 TRBV20-1 - CSARVGLSSYNEQFF TGCAGTGCTAGAGTTGGACTATCCTCCTACAATGAGCAGTTCTTC
- TRBJ2-2 TRBV9 many CASSETTATGELFF TGTGCCAGCAGCGAGACTACAGCCACCGGGGAGCTGTTTTTT
- TRBJ1-6 TRBV19 - CAAGALNSPLHF TGTGCCGCTGGGGCCCTAAATTCACCCCTCCACTTT
TRBD1 TRBJ1-2 TRBV11-2 many CASSKGTGPYGYTF TGTGCCAGCAGCAAAGGGACAGGTCCCTATGGCTACACCTTC
TRBD2 TRBJ2-2 TRBV11-2 - CASSLRGLAGVTGELFF TGTGCCAGCAGCTTGAGGGGACTAGCGGGGGTCACCGGGGAGCTGTTTTTT
- TRBJ1-3 TRBV6-1 - CASSEGWWGSLSGNTIYF TGTGCCAGCAGTGAAGGATGGTGGGGATCTCTCTCAGGAAACACCATATATTTT
TRBD2 TRBJ2-5 TRBV7-6 few CASSPGPGGETQYF TGTGCCAGCAGCCCAGGCCCGGGAGGGGAGACCCAGTACTTC
TRBD2 TRBJ2-1 TRBV30 few CALTSGRGYEQFF TGTGCCTTGACTAGCGGGAGGGGTTATGAGCAGTTCTTC
TRBD1 TRBJ2-1 TRBV28 - CASSARTGWNEQFF TGTGCCAGCAGTGCACGGACAGGGTGGAATGAGCAGTTCTTC
- TRBJ1-3 TRBV5-1 few CASSLEPQGSGNTIYF TGCGCCAGCAGCTTGGAGCCCCAGGGGTCGGGAAACACCATATATTTT
- TRBJ1-5 TRBV20-1 many CSALEEGYGNQPQHF TGCAGTGCTCTGGAGGAGGGTTATGGCAATCAGCCCCAGCATTTT
TRBD2 TRBJ2-2 TRBV7-2 few CASSKAGNTGELFF TGTGCCAGCAGCAAAGCGGGAAACACCGGGGAGCTGTTTTTT
TRBD2 TRBJ2-5 TRBV12-3/TRBV12-4 - CASRGLLAGGQETQYF TGTGCCAGCAGGGGACTTTTAGCGGGGGGACAAGAGACCCAGTACTTC
- TRBJ1-2 TRBV2 many CASSEMGRLYGYTF TGTGCCAGCAGTGAAATGGGCAGACTCTATGGCTACACCTTC
- TRBJ1-6 TRBV28 many CASSLPNSPLHF TGTGCCAGCAGTTTACCAAATTCACCCCTCCACTTT
TRBD2 TRBJ2-3 TRBV20-1 - CSARPGDSGGSTDTQYF TGCAGTGCTCGGCCTGGGGATAGCGGGGGGAGCACAGATACGCAGTATTTT
TRBD1 TRBJ2-7 TRBV6-2/TRBV6-3 many CASSYAWTGYEQYF TGTGCCAGCAGTTACGCTTGGACAGGTTACGAGCAGTACTTC
TRBD2 TRBJ2-5 TRBV10-3 many CAIRPGLAGGSFETQYF TGTGCCATCAGGCCGGGACTAGCGGGGGGGTCCTTCGAGACCCAGTACTTC
- TRBJ2-1 TRBV6-2/TRBV6-3 many CASSKARGRIYNEQFF TGTGCCAGCAGTAAGGCCCGGGGCAGGATCTACAATGAGCAGTTCTTC
TRBD1 TRBJ2-1 TRBV28 many CASSSRDRGGEQFF TGTGCCAGCAGTTCTAGGGACAGGGGAGGTGAGCAGTTCTTC
- TRBJ2-2 TRBV7-3 many CASRSEPNTGELFF TGTGCCAGCAGGTCGGAACCGAACACCGGGGAGCTGTTTTTT
TRBD2 TRBJ2-3 TRBV3-1 - CASSLAGGADTQYF TGTGCCAGCAGCCTAGCGGGGGGCGCAGATACGCAGTATTTT
- TRBJ2-7 TRBV2 many CASSERGLWDEQYF TGTGCCAGCAGTGAACGGGGTCTTTGGGACGAGCAGTACTTC
- TRBJ2-3 TRBV5-8 many CASSLSTQDTQYF TGTGCCAGCAGCCTCTCAACCCAGGATACGCAGTATTTT
- TRBJ2-7 TRBV19 - CASSIGGIAYEQYF TGTGCCAGTAGTATCGGAGGCATCGCCTACGAGCAGTACTTC
- TRBJ1-2 TRBV6-5 many CASSYGRGYGYTF TGTGCCAGCAGTTACGGTAGAGGCTATGGCTACACCTTC
- TRBJ1-2 TRBV18 many CASSPSGTPNYGYTF TGTGCCAGCTCACCTTCCGGGACACCCAACTATGGCTACACCTTC
- TRBJ2-4 TRBV20-1 many CSARGLNLAKNIQYF TGCAGTGCTAGAGGCCTAAACCTAGCCAAAAACATTCAGTACTTC
TRBD1 TRBJ2-7 TRBV20-1 few CSAAQTGGEQYF TGCAGTGCTGCTCAGACAGGGGGCGAGCAGTACTTC
- TRBJ2-7 TRBV7-8 - CASSRIGAGLGEQYF TGTGCCAGCAGCCGAATCGGGGCAGGGTTGGGCGAGCAGTACTTC
- TRBJ1-1 TRBV12-3/TRBV12-4 many CASSLNPTANTEAFF TGTGCCAGCAGTCTAAACCCGACAGCGAACACTGAAGCTTTCTTT
- TRBJ1-1 TRBV6-1 many CASSFTGMGTEAFF TGTGCCAGCAGTTTTACAGGGATGGGCACTGAAGCTTTCTTT
- TRBJ1-2 TRBV25-1 - CASSDQGEGYTF TGTGCCAGCAGTGATCAGGGCGAGGGCTACACCTTC
- TRBJ1-1 TRBV18 few CASSPSGPDQINTEAFF TGTGCCAGCTCACCAAGTGGACCGGACCAAATCAACACTGAAGCTTTCTTT
- TRBJ2-6 TRBV11-3 - CASSPRHGEGTSGANVLTF TGTGCCAGCAGCCCACGACACGGGGAAGGGACCTCTGGGGCCAACGTCCTGACTTTC
- TRBJ2-5 TRBV11-2 - CASSSTRGAATQYF TGTGCCAGCAGCTCTACGAGGGGGGCCGCGACCCAGTACTTC
TRBD2 TRBJ2-3 TRBV29-1 few CSARGGRGGDTQYF TGCAGCGCCCGGGGGGGTCGAGGGGGAGATACGCAGTATTTT
TRBD2 TRBJ2-3 TRBV28 - CASSLELAGGLRDTQYF TGTGCCAGCAGTTTAGAACTAGCGGGAGGATTGAGAGATACGCAGTATTTT
- TRBJ1-1 TRBV9 once CASSVGPDTEAFF TGTGCCAGCAGCGTAGGGCCGGACACTGAAGCTTTCTTT
TRBD1 TRBJ1-6 TRBV6-1 - CASTLYQGAGSPLHF TGTGCCAGCACGCTTTACCAGGGGGCAGGTTCACCCCTCCACTTT
TRBD2 TRBJ2-1 TRBV10-3 many CAISEAGAPMNEQFF TGTGCCATCAGTGAAGCGGGGGCGCCAATGAATGAGCAGTTCTTC
TRBD1 TRBJ2-7 TRBV7-9 many CASSGGQILRLEQYF TGTGCCAGCAGCGGGGGACAGATCCTACGTTTGGAGCAGTACTTC
- TRBJ2-7 TRBV6-1 many CASSEGGGAGVAYEQYF TGTGCCAGCAGTGAAGGAGGTGGGGCAGGGGTGGCCTACGAGCAGTACTTC
TRBD2 TRBJ2-1 TRBV20-1 - CSARKREGFYNEQFF TGCAGTGCTAGGAAGCGGGAAGGATTCTACAATGAGCAGTTCTTC
TRBD1 TRBJ2-3 TRBV9 many CASSPPLTGDLGDTQYF TGTGCCAGCAGCCCACCGTTGACAGGGGACCTGGGAGATACGCAGTATTTT
- TRBJ2-3 TRBV12-3/TRBV12-4 - CASSSGLGPIAGDTQYF TGTGCCAGCAGCTCGGGGTTAGGGCCGATTGCGGGGGATACGCAGTATTTT
- TRBJ2-7 TRBV6-2/TRBV6-3 few CASSYSTAEAYCEQYF TGTGCCAGCAGTTACTCGACGGCAGAAGCCTACTGCGAGCAGTACTTC
- TRBJ2-3 TRBV6-9 few CASSYRGRVTDTQYF TGTGCCAGCAGTTACCGGGGCAGAGTCACAGATACGCAGTATTTT